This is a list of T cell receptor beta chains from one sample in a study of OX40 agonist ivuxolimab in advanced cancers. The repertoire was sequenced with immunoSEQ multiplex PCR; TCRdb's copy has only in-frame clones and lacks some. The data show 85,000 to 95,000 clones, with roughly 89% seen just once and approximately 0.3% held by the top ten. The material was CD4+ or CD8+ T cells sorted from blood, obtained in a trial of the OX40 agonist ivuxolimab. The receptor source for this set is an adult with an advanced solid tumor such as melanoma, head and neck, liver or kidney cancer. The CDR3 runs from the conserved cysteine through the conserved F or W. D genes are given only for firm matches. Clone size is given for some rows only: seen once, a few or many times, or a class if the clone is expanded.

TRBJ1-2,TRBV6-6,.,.,TGTGCCAGCAGTTTCCAGTTCCAAACCTATGGCTACACCTTC,CASSFQFQTYGYTF
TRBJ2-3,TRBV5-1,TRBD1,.,TGCGCCAGCAGCCCCGGGACAGGGCTAAATACGCAGTATTTT,CASSPGTGLNTQYF
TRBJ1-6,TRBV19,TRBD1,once,TGTGCCAGTAGTGGACAGGGGGGTTCACCCCTCCACTTT,CASSGQGGSPLHF
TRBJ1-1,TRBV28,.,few,TGTGCCAGCAGTTCTTTAGGGGGGGGGAACACTGAAGCTTTCTTT,CASSSLGGGNTEAFF
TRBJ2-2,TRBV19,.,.,TGTGCCAGTAGTAATCATAGAACTAGTCTGTCGCCCGGGGAGCTGTTTTTT,CASSNHRTSLSPGELFF
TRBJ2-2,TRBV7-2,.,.,TGTGCCAGCAGCTGGTTTGAGGAGCTGTTTTTT,CASSWFEELFF
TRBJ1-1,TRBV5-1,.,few,TGCGCCAGCAGCCCGGGCAACACTGAAGCTTTCTTT,CASSPGNTEAFF
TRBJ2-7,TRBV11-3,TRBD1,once,TGTGCCAGCAGCCCGCGGGACAGGAGGACGTACGAGCAGTACTTC,CASSPRDRRTYEQYF
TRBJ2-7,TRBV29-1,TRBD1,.,TGCAGCGTGGACAGGGAAGGAACCTACGAGCAGTACTTC,CSVDREGTYEQYF
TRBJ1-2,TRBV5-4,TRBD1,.,TGTGCCAGCAGCGGACAGGAAGAAAGCTATGGCTACACCTTC,CASSGQEESYGYTF
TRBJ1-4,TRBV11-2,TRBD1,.,TGTGCCAGCAGCCTCGTCACAGGGGGCATAGGAAATGAAAAACTGTTTTTT,CASSLVTGGIGNEKLFF
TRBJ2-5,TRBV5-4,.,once,TGTGCCAGCAGCTTGGCCCAAGAGACCCAGTACTTC,CASSLAQETQYF
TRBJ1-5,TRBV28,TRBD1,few,TGTGCCAGCAGTGGACAGGGGGCTCAGCCCCAGCATTTT,CASSGQGAQPQHF
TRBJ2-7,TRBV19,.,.,TGTGCCAGTAGTACCCGTCAGGGATCCGAGCAGTACTTC,CASSTRQGSEQYF
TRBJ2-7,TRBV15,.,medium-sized,TGTGCCACCAGCAGAGCCCGGGGCAGACTGAGCTCCTACGAGCAGTACTTC,CATSRARGRLSSYEQYF
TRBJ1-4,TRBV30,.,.,TGTGCCTGGAGTGCTGGGGAGGGGAATGAAAAACTGTTTTTT,CAWSAGEGNEKLFF
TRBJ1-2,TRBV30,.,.,TGTGCCTGGAGTGTAACTGAGGGGAACGGCTACACCTTC,CAWSVTEGNGYTF
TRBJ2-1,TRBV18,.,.,TGTGCCAGCTCAACGGAGGGCCTACTTAACTCCTACAATGAGCAGTTCTTC,CASSTEGLLNSYNEQFF
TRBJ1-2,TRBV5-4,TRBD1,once,TGTGCCAGCAGCTTGGAGGGGACAGCCTATGGCTACACCTTC,CASSLEGTAYGYTF
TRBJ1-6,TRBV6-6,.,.,TGTGCCACCTGGGACACCAATAATTCACCCCTCCACTTT,CATWDTNNSPLHF
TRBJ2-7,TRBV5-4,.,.,TGTGCCAGCAGCTTGAGAGCGGAGGGCGAGCAGTACTTC,CASSLRAEGEQYF
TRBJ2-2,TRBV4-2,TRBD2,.,TGTGCCAGCAGCCAACCCCTAGCGGGGTACAACACCGGGGAGCTGTTTTTT,CASSQPLAGYNTGELFF
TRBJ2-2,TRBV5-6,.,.,TGTGCCAGCAGCTTGGAAGGGTTTCGCACCGGGGAGCTGTTTTTT,CASSLEGFRTGELFF
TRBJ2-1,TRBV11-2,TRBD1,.,TGTGCCAGCAGCCGGGACCGGGACAGCCAGCAGTTCTTC,CASSRDRDSQQFF
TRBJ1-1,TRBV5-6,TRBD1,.,TGTGCCAGCAGCCAGACAGGGGCTGGGGGCACTGAAGCTTTCTTT,CASSQTGAGGTEAFF
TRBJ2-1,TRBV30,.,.,TGTGCCTGGAGTCGGTCCGGGCGACCGTCCTACAATGAGCAGTTCTTC,CAWSRSGRPSYNEQFF
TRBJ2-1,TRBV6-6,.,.,TGTGCCAGCATGTTCCAGCCATTCCCCTACAATGAGCAGTTCTTC,CASMFQPFPYNEQFF
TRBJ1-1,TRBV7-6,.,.,TGTGCCAGCAGCTTAGTATCGAGCAGTAACACTGAAGCTTTCTTT,CASSLVSSSNTEAFF
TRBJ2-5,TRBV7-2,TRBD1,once,TGTGCCAGCAGCCGAACCTCCGGACAGGGGCAAGAGACCCAGTACTTC,CASSRTSGQGQETQYF
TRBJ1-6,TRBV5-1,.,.,TGCGCCAGCAGCCCTCTAGGGGCCGATTCACCCCTCCACTTT,CASSPLGADSPLHF
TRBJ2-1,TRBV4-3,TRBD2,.,TGCGCCAGCAGCCAAGGATACATAGCGGGAGGGTACAATGAGCAGTTCTTC,CASSQGYIAGGYNEQFF
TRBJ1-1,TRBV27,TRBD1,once,TGTGCCAGCAGTTTGGGACAGCCAATGAACACTGAAGCTTTCTTT,CASSLGQPMNTEAFF
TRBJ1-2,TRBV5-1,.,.,TGCGCCAGCAGCTTGACAGTGGGTGCCACTAACTATGGCTACACCTTC,CASSLTVGATNYGYTF
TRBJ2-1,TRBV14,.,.,TGTGCCAGCAGCCAAGAGCTAGCTAATGAGCAGTTCTTC,CASSQELANEQFF
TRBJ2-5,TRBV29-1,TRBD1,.,TGCAGCGGGGGACAGACCTCGGGGGAGACCCAGTACTTC,CSGGQTSGETQYF
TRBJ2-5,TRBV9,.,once,TGTGCCAGCAGCTCTGGGGGGGCCTACGAGACCCAGTACTTC,CASSSGGAYETQYF
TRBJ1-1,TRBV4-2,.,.,TGTGCCAGCAGCCAAGGAAGAGGGAAGAACACTGAAGCTTTCTTT,CASSQGRGKNTEAFF
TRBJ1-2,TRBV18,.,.,TGTGCCAGCTCACCCAGGGTTTCTTTTGGCTACACCTTC,CASSPRVSFGYTF
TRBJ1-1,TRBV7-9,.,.,TGTGCCAGCAGCCCACGTGTGAACACTGAAGCTTTCTTT,CASSPRVNTEAFF
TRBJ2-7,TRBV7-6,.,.,TGTGCCAGCAGCTTAGCGGGAGAGCAGTACTTC,CASSLAGEQYF
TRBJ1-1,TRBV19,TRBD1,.,TGTGCCAGTTGTTCTCGGGACAGGTGTCTATTAGCTTTCTTT,CASCSRDRCLLAFF
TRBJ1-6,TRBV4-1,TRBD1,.,TGCGCCAGCAGCCCCCAGCTTAGGACAGGGAGCCTCCACTTT,CASSPQLRTGSLHF
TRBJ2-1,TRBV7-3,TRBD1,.,TGTGCCAGCAGCTTATCGGGACAGGGTCGCAATGAGCAGTTCTTC,CASSLSGQGRNEQFF
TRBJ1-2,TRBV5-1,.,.,TGCGCCAGCAGCTTGTCGGGGGGCAATAACTATGGCTACACCTTC,CASSLSGGNNYGYTF
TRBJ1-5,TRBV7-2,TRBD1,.,TGTGCCAGCAGCCGAGCCCGGGACAGGGGCAATCAGCCCCAGCATTTT,CASSRARDRGNQPQHF